This T cell receptor beta chain was sequenced for a study of T-cell memory formation after mild COVID-19. Study-wide context: Largely, TCR clusters stayed within a single donor. Study-wide results and caveats: A balance of CD4 and CD8 characterized clones contracting day 15 to 85, whereas later expanders leaned CD4+.

Points on this clonotype: What it recognizes is unknown.

5'RACE primed from the constant segment yielded TCR alpha and TCR beta cDNA libraries bearing sample barcodes and UMIs. MiXCR was run by TCRdb on the 5' RACE reads, yielding one entry per CDR3 protein. Found here are roughly 380,000 distinct CDR3 sequences, around 30% of them singletons; the top ten hold around an eighth. V trimming: 0 bases; J trimming: 6 bases; junction bases outside the gene matches: 3. The CDR3 extends over 14 amino acids. Germline V lookup: CDR1 SGDLS, CDR2 YYNGEE. The chain joins TRBV9 to TRBJ2-3, with TRBD1 matching 8 bases. The TCR comes from an adult woman who had mild COVID-19 (a few samples of this study predate the infection). Cell type and time point are not known. Sequenced: PBMCs or a T cell subset sorted from them (not recorded which). CDR3: CASSVGGQADTQYF. The CDR3, as DNA: TGTGCCAGCAGCGTAGGGGGACAGGCGGATACGCAGTATTTT. Full variable domain (outside the CDR3, taken from reference TRBV9 and TRBJ2-3): DSGVTQTPKHLITATGQRVTLRCSPRSGDLSVYWYQQSLDQGLQFLIQYYNGEERAKGNILERFSAQQFPDLHSELNLSSLELGDSALYFCASSVGGQADTQYFGPGTRLTVL.